These 27 T cell receptor beta chains came from one sample sequenced in a study of human T cells and chemical hapten exposure. TCRdb processed the RACE reads anew with MiXCR; each CDR3 protein has one entry. The sample lists about 350,000 distinct CDR3 sequences, around 5% occurring once. The time point: pre-sensitization, week 0. Treatment indicated: therapeutic diphenylcyclopropenone sensitization with weekly scalp DPC. The input for sequencing was whole blood, taken in connection with sensitization to the hapten diphenylcyclopropenone (DPC). Source of these receptors: a woman aged 18-29 years with alopecia areata. Some clones in this sample may be carry-over from other donors' samples.

In this sample, this clonotype turned up many times. The chain links TRBV7-9 to TRBJ2-5, with D maybe TRBD1 (5 bases). Germline V gene sequence: CDR1 SEHNR, CDR2 FQNEAQ (reference sequence). The CDR3 has 14 amino acids. V lost 5 bases and J 2 bases, leaving 12 bases between the germline ends. CDR3 sequence (DNA): TGTGCCAGCAGCCACGACAGTAGTCAAGAGACCCAGTACTTC. Amino acid sequence: CASSHDSSQETQYF.

This clonotype was detected many times. The V and J genes are TRBV4-2 and TRBJ1-6, with D uncertain. Germline values: CDR1 LGHNA, CDR2 YNFKEQ. The CDR3 extends over 15 amino acids. The V end was cut by 6 bases, the J end by 5 bases, with 14 bases between. CDR3 region: CASSLPNPDNSPLHF. For the CDR3, the DNA is TGTGCCAGCAGTCTGCCCAATCCGGATAATTCACCCCTCCACTTT.

This clonotype showed up just once. One end of the junction fails to match germline, which may point to a read error. The chain combines TRBV28 with TRBJ1-1; D may be TRBD1 (6 bases). The germline CDR1 and CDR2 sequences are MDHEN and SYDVKM. CDR3 size: 12 residues. In DNA form, the CDR3 reads TGTGCCAGCAAAGAGGGGGACACTGAAGTTTTCTTT. Translated: CASKEGDTEVFF.

This clonotype has just a few counts. This chain connects TRBV2 to TRBJ2-2; D gene ambiguous. The CDR3 covers 12 residues. V dropped 5 bases and J dropped 8 bases, with 9 bases sitting between them. Germline V lookup: CDR1 SNHLY, CDR2 FYNNEI. CDR3 loop: CASSRRRGELFF. DNA for the CDR3: TGTGCCAGCAGTCGACGGCGAGGGGAGCTGTTTTTT.

This clonotype was seen ten or more times. The chain recombines TRBV5-6 with TRBJ2-7, with 12 bases that match TRBD1. CDR3 length equals 15 residues. The germline gives CDR1 SGHDT, CDR2 YYEEEE. V shed 4 bases, J shed 0 bases, and the junction held 2 bases outside the gene matches. The CDR3 DNA sequence: TGTGCCAGCAGCCCGGGACAGGGGGCCTCCTACGAGCAGTACTTC. This encodes CASSPGQGASYEQYF.

There are many counts of this clonotype. The J gene is TRBJ1-2, the V gene TRBV12-3 or TRBV12-4, with D hard to call. CDR3 size: 11 residues. V lost 0 bases and J lost 4, with 0 bases in between. This chain's CDR3 is CASSLAYGYTF. DNA for the CDR3: TGTGCCAGCAGTTTAGCCTATGGCTACACCTTC.

The chain uses TRBV7-2 and TRBJ2-7; 10 bases line up with TRBD1. Germline V lookup: CDR1 SGHTA, CDR2 FQGNSA. CDR3 size: 14 residues. After removal of 5 bases from V and 2 bases from J, the junction contained 3 bases not matched to a gene. DNA of the CDR3: TGTGCCAGCAGCGTGACAGGGGGCCCCTACGAGCAGTACTTC. It is translated as CASSVTGGPYEQYF.

The V call is TRBV7-9, the J call TRBJ1-1; the match to TRBD1 covers 7 bases. The junction had 9 bases not matched to a gene; V was cut back by 10 bases and J by 4 bases. The length of the CDR3 is 13 residues. The germline CDR1 and CDR2 sequences are SEHNR and FQNEAQ (reference sequence). CDR3 region: CAKETGRCTEAFF. The CDR3 DNA reads as TGTGCCAAGGAGACAGGGCGGTGCACTGAAGCTTTCTTT.

This clonotype has more than one count but fewer than ten. This chain joins TRBV28 and TRBJ2-1, with 10 bases that match TRBD2. The CDR3 is 15 residues long. Germline V gene data show CDR1 as MDHEN and CDR2 as SYDVKM. With V trimmed by 4 bases and J by 8 bases, 8 bases remained unmatched. CDR3 loop: CASSSSSGGSHEQFF. DNA of the CDR3: TGTGCCAGCAGTTCTTCTAGCGGGGGTAGCCATGAGCAGTTCTTC.

V and J are TRBV5-1 and TRBJ2-3, with TRBD2 identical over 8 bases. The V gene's germline CDR1 is SGHRS and CDR2 YFSETQ. Trimming removed 2 bases from V and 0 bases from J; junction bases left unmatched: 8. The CDR3 consists of 17 residues. CDR3 DNA: TGCGCCAGCAGCTTTTCGGGGGGGTTTTCTAGCACAGATACGCAGTATTTT. The encoded protein is CASSFSGGFSSTDTQYF.

This clonotype was recorded at least ten times. This chain connects TRBV6-5 to TRBJ2-7, with a weak D call TRBD2 (5 bases). Trimming left V 5 bases short and J 4 bases short, with 12 bases between. Per the germline V gene, CDR1 is MNHEY and CDR2 is SVGAGI. This CDR3 has 13 residues. DNA for the CDR3: TGTGCCAGCAGTACCGGGGTGGAGTACGAGCAGTACTTC. This codes for CASSTGVEYEQYF.

This chain connects TRBV10-3 to TRBJ2-1; 8 bases align to TRBD2. Losses at the gene ends were 0 bases for V and 9 bases for J; bases not matched to a gene: 7. CDR3 length: 15 amino acids. CDR1 and CDR2 from the germline V gene are ENHRY and SYGVKD. The CDR3 spells CAISESRGGPGEQFF. The CDR3 DNA follows: TGTGCCATCAGTGAGTCACGGGGGGGGCCGGGTGAGCAGTTCTTC.

This clonotype showed up just a few times. The chain uses TRBV20-1 and TRBJ1-2, with 7 bases matching TRBD1. The CDR3 runs to 15 residues. The V gene's germline CDR1 is DFQATT and CDR2 SNEGSKA (reference sequence). V shed 1 base and J 4 bases; nucleotides not matched to a gene: 9. CDR3 sequence (DNA): TGCAGTGCTAGAGCTTGGGACGACAGGGCCTATGGCTACACCTTC. Translation gives CSARAWDDRAYGYTF.

This clonotype has a count of ten or more. The J gene is TRBJ1-1, the V gene TRBV7-2; 7 bases map to TRBD1. Germline-derived CDR1 and CDR2 are SGHTA and FQGNSA. The CDR3 is made up of 12 amino acids. V lost 11 bases to trimming and J lost 7 bases; unmatched junction nucleotides: 10. CDR3 amino acids: CAYQGEHFEAFF. The CDR3 DNA follows: TGTGCCTATCAGGGGGAACACTTTGAAGCTTTCTTT.

There are a few counts of this clonotype. The V call is TRBV18, the J call TRBJ2-1; D is undetermined. Deletions cut 3 bases from V and 6 bases from J, with 12 bases between. Germline-derived CDR1 and CDR2 are KGHSH and LQKENI. The CDR3 contains 14 residues. Written as DNA, the CDR3 is TGTGCCAGCTCACCGGTACAGAACCCCAATGAGCAGTTCTTC. Its protein product is CASSPVQNPNEQFF.

This clonotype was detected a few times. The rearrangement joins TRBV7-3 to TRBJ1-1, with 9 bases aligning to TRBD1. The germline gives CDR1 SGHTA, CDR2 FQGTGA. J was trimmed by 2 bases and V by 4 bases; bases with no gene match: 2. This CDR3 is 14 amino acids long. The CDR3: CASSSTGGNTEAFF. The CDR3, as DNA: TGTGCCAGCAGCTCGACAGGGGGTAACACTGAAGCTTTCTTT.

This sequence joins TRBV9 and TRBJ2-1; 10 bases align to TRBD2. J gave up 3 bases and V 0 bases, and 3 bases lay outside the gene matches. CDR1 is SGDLS and CDR2 is YYNGEE in the germline V gene. This CDR3 has 16 amino acids. This CDR3 reads CASSVDTSGIYNEQFF. The CDR3 nucleotides are TGTGCCAGCAGCGTAGACACTAGCGGGATCTACAATGAGCAGTTCTTC. The entire variable domain, with the rest obtained from reference TRBV9 and TRBJ2-1, is as follows: DSGVTQTPKHLITATGQRVTLRCSPRSGDLSVYWYQQSLDQGLQFLIQYYNGEERAKGNILERFSAQQFPDLHSELNLSSLELGDSALYFCASSVDTSGIYNEQFFGPGTRLTVL.

This clonotype appeared many times. The CDR3 spells CASSQVPAGLSYEQYF. CDR3 sequence (DNA): TGTGCCAGCAGCCAAGTTCCGGCGGGGCTCTCCTACGAGCAGTACTTC. The chain carries TRBV3-1 and TRBJ2-7; D is perhaps TRBD2 (6 bases). The germline gives CDR1 LGHDT, CDR2 YNNKEL (reference sequence). This CDR3 is built from 16 residues. V lost 1 base to trimming and J lost 0 bases, with 13 bases between them.

This clonotype was observed a few times. The gene calls are TRBV12-3 or TRBV12-4 and TRBJ1-6; D remains unclear. The CDR3 is 15 amino acids. Trimming stripped 2 bases from V and 3 bases from J, with 8 bases between. The CDR3 loop is CASSLSQDYNSPLHF. CDR3 nucleotide sequence: TGTGCCAGCAGTTTATCGCAGGACTATAATTCACCCCTCCACTTT.

V is TRBV6-5 and J is TRBJ2-7; 7 nucleotides align to TRBD1. Germline-derived CDR1 and CDR2 are MNHEY and SVGAGI. The trim removed 2 bases at V and 0 bases at J, leaving 10 bases unmatched. The CDR3 totals 17 residues. The CDR3 sequence: CASSYTGAQGHSYEQYF. The CDR3 DNA reads as TGTGCCAGCAGTTACACAGGGGCGCAGGGGCACTCCTACGAGCAGTACTTC.

This clonotype was observed many times. The rearrangement joins TRBV27 to TRBJ2-5; D unclear. The germline V gene encodes CDR1 MNHEY and CDR2 SMNVEV (reference sequence). The V end lost 5 bases, the J end lost 0 bases, and 13 bases lay between the germline ends. This CDR3 is built from 15 residues. The CDR3 spells CASSDGASYQETQYF. In nucleotides, the CDR3 is TGTGCCAGCAGTGACGGAGCATCGTACCAAGAGACCCAGTACTTC.

This clonotype was seen once. The chain joins TRBV28 to TRBJ2-3; possibly TRBD2 for D (6 bases). Germline V lookup: CDR1 MDHEN, CDR2 SYDVKM. The CDR3 contains 12 residues. Deletions cut 10 bases from V and 3 bases from J, with 11 bases between. The CDR3 region has the DNA TGTGCCACCGAGGGGAGGACAGATACGCAGTATTTT. Amino acids: CATEGRTDTQYF.

This clonotype was observed a handful of times. The chain links TRBV18 to TRBJ1-2, with 8 bases identical to TRBD1. This CDR3 contains 14 residues. Germline V gives CDR1 KGHSH, CDR2 LQKENI. V lost 3 bases and J lost 5; bases outside the gene matches: 5. CDR3 nucleotides: TGTGCCAGCTCACCCCAGGACAGGGCATATGGCTACACCTTC. This encodes CASSPQDRAYGYTF.

This CDR3 is CASSLSQRDSPLHF. As DNA, the CDR3 is TGTGCCAGCAGCTTATCACAGAGGGATTCACCCCTCCACTTT. V usage is TRBV7-9 and J usage is TRBJ1-6; D is ambiguous. Deletions cut 2 bases from V and 8 bases from J, with 10 bases between. Germline CDR1 reads SEHNR; CDR2 reads FQNEAQ (reference sequence). The CDR3 is 14 residues long.

This clonotype came up many times. The J gene is TRBJ1-1, the V gene TRBV7-8, with a tentative D call TRBD1 (5 bases). V lost 3 bases to trimming and J lost 4 bases, with 15 bases between them. Per germline, CDR1 SGHVS and CDR2 FQNEAQ. This CDR3 contains 15 residues. CDR3 loop: CASSLRGPRATEAFF. Here the CDR3 DNA reads TGTGCCAGCAGCTTGAGGGGACCGCGGGCCACTGAAGCTTTCTTT.

The genes are TRBV5-4 and TRBJ2-5, with D unclear. Germline CDR1 and CDR2: SGHNT and YYREEE (reference sequence). Deletions cut 3 bases from V and 7 bases from J, with 16 bases between. The CDR3 totals 14 residues. The CDR3 sequence is CASSSVGAPGTQYF. In nucleotides, the CDR3 is TGTGCCAGCAGCTCAGTGGGCGCCCCTGGGACCCAGTACTTC.

The chain has TRBV4-3 and TRBJ2-5; no clear D. The length of the CDR3 is 15 residues. Germline values: CDR1 LGHNA, CDR2 YSLEER. Trimming removed 4 bases at V and 5 bases at J, with 17 bases between. Written as DNA, the CDR3 is TGCGCCAGCAGCCGTTCCGCCGGTGGCGATGAGACCCAGTACTTC. Protein: CASSRSAGGDETQYF.